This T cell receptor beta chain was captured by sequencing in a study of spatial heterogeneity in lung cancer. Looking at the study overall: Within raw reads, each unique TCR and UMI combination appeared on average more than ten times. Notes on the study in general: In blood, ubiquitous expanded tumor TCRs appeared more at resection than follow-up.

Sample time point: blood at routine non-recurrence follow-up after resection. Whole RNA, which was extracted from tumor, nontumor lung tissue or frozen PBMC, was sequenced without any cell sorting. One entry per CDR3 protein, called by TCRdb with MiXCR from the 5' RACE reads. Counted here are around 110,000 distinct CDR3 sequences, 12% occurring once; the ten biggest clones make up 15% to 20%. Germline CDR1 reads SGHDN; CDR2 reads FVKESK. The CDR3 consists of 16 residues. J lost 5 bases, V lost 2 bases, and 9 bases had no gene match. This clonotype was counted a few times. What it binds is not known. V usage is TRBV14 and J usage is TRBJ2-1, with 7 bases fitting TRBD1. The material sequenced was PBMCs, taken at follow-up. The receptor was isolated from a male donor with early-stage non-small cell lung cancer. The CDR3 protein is CASSQFMGTANNEQFF. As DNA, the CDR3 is TGTGCCAGCAGCCAATTTATGGGGACAGCGAACAATGAGCAGTTCTTC.